This T cell receptor beta chain was obtained from a study of shared clonotypes between healthy human individuals (dated by TCRdb to 2020 to 2022). Concerning the study at large: Two women and a few men aged 18 to 49 years were included in the cohort. Between about 0.9 and 8.9 billion PBMCs per donor were obtained by leukapheresis. To estimate repertoire size and how much clonotype sharing occurs between individuals, the study deeply sequenced the blood TCR repertoires of several healthy adults. Different laboratories and diverse techniques were used to prepare libraries and sequence TCR repertoires, to increase sequencing depth and limit assay-specific biases.

Using the deep immunoSEQ assay, multiplex PCR amplified TCR CDR3 regions from genomic DNA. Extracted genomic DNA from each cell subset was spread evenly across all wells of several immunoSEQ 96-well plates, with each plate serving as a replicate. For unsorted PBMC, approximately 300 ng of genomic DNA, equivalent to around 30,000 T cell genomes, went into each replicate PCR. Ten immunoSEQ deep assay plates were used to sequence the unsorted PBMC genomic DNA. Purified libraries were measured with a Qubit 3.0 fluorometer, size-checked on a Bioanalyzer 2100, and measured again with the KAPA Library Quantification kit. Every immunoSEQ 96-well plate was sequenced on a separate single-read 150-cycle Illumina NextSeq 550 flow cell. As for the authors' bioinformatics: Because only junctional sequences without quality scores were contained in the immunoSEQ output, filtering matching that applied to full-length reads could not be performed. To assign V/J genes and CDR3, sequences were annotated using PyIR, a Python wrapper for IgBLAST v1.9, with IMGT germline references. Reads were filtered out if the reads had weak V/J assignments (E-value above 1e-6), no CDR3, stop codons, out-of-frame junctions, or ambiguous translated residues. A V3J clonotype was defined by an identical inferred V gene, J gene, and CDR3 amino acid sequence. Percentage overlap between repertoires was computed as shared unique clonotypes divided by the size of the smaller repertoire. Richness of each repertoire was evaluated using RTK rarefaction, the Chao1 estimator, and Recon v2.1 estimates of unobserved clonotypes. The clones in this table, taken by TCRdb from immuneACCESS, are in-frame only. Not every clone is retained; where verified, under half of the shortfall comes from an unresolved V gene, and the cause of the rest is unknown. V and J calls and clone size are those listed in that table; D and trimming were worked out from the DNA. The sample includes about 490,000 clones, with 70% to 80% observed a single time. The ten largest make up approximately 12% of the sample.

The donors were healthy, HIV-negative adults who had no recently reported acute infections or vaccinations. Every donor was a Caucasian adult living in Nashville, Tennessee, USA. For unsorted samples, 100 million or so PBMCs were counted, and genomic DNA was extracted using the QIAamp DNA Blood Mini kit. Blood was collected by leukapheresis, and PBMCs were isolated by Ficoll-Histopaque density gradient centrifugation and then cryopreserved in liquid nitrogen vapor phase. Results the study describes overall, beyond this receptor: Sampling was restricted to blood, and TCR repertoires in tissues likely differ from the TCR repertoires found in blood. Pairwise subsampling led to the expectation that sequencing depth would affect the degree of clonotype sharing among donors. Because the study included a small number of donors, the genetic and exposure-history diversity represented was limited.

This clone was observed many times. Which antigen it targets is not known. It has no much larger one-base neighbor in the sample; base qualities were not kept. V is pared back by 2 bases and J by 4 bases, with 3 bases lying between the germline termini. Its CDR3 holds 11 amino acids, cysteine through phenylalanine. Only the CDR3 DNA is retained, 33 bases long and in frame from the first base. In the germline V gene, CDR1 corresponds to SGHTA and CDR2 to FQGNSA. The chain is encoded by TRBV7-2 joined to TRBJ2-7, with the D segment identity uncertain. This receptor was identified in a woman between 40 and 55 years old in good health. Some clones in this sample may be carry-over from other donors' samples. Sequenced material: PBMCs. The DNA reads as follows: TGTGCCAGCAGCTTATGGTACGAGCAGTACTTC. The encoded protein is CASSLWYEQYF.